Given below is one TCR beta chain in context. The antigen remains unidentified. Germline V lookup: CDR1 ENHRY, CDR2 SYGVKD. CDR3 length: 13 residues. Between the trimmed V and J ends, which lost 4 bases and 5 bases, there was a span of 9 bases. These data originate in a study of shared clonotypes between healthy human individuals. The assay was immunoSEQ multiplex PCR, and TCRdb's table has in-frame clones only and misses some. The sample yields approximately 340,000 clones, under 80% seen once. Study results and limitations: It was anticipated that sequencing depth would influence how many clonotypes donors shared. Incompleteness in sorted-subset sequencing, despite large depth, was shown by rarefaction.

Sequences were obtained from memory CD4+ T cells sorted from blood. Specified subset: CD45RA-negative fraction. The V call is TRBV10-3, the J call TRBJ1-5; D possibly corresponds to TRBD1 (5 bases). The TCR was taken from a man aged 25 to 40 in good health. This CDR3 is CAISGDGDQPQHF. CDR3 nucleotides: TGTGCCATCAGTGGGGACGGGGATCAGCCCCAGCATTTT.